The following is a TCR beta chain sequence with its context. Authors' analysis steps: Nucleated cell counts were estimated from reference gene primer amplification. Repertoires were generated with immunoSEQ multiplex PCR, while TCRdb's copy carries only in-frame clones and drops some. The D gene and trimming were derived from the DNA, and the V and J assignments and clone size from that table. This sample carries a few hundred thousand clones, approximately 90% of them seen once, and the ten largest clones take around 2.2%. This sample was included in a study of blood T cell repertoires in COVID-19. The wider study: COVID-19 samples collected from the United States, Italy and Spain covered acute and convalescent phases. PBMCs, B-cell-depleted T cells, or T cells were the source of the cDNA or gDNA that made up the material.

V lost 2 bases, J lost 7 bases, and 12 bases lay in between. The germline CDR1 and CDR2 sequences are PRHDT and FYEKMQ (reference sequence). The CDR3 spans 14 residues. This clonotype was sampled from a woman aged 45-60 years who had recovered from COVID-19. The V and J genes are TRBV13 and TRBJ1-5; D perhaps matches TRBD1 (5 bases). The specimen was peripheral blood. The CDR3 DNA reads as TGTGCCAGCAGCTTATCAGGGAGGGACCAGCCCCAGCATTTT. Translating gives CASSLSGRDQPQHF.